These T cell receptor beta chains were read from a single sample in a study of cytomegalovirus exposure and HLA in healthy donors. The data were produced by immunoSEQ multiplex PCR, yet TCRdb's version contains in-frame clones alone and is incomplete. Among about 130,000 clones listed, around 90% were seen once. The specimen was PBMCs. The source is a woman in her 30s in good health and CMV-seropositive. Each CDR3 is given with its conserved first and last residue. D genes are given only for firm matches. Rows may omit the clone size; those that give it use once, few, many or a size class.

V gene: TRBV29-1; D gene: -; CDR3 length: 11; clone size: -; J gene: TRBJ1-1; CDR3 DNA: TGCAGCGTCGTTGACAGCCATGACGCTTTCTTT; CDR3 protein: CSVVDSHDAFF
V gene: TRBV7-2; D gene: -; CDR3 length: 13; clone size: -; J gene: TRBJ1-2; CDR3 DNA: TGTGCCAGCAGCTTAGTCGGGGACTATGGCTACACCTTC; CDR3 protein: CASSLVGDYGYTF
V gene: TRBV28; D gene: TRBD1; CDR3 length: 14; clone size: -; J gene: TRBJ2-3; CDR3 DNA: TGTGCCAGCAGGAGGGACAGGGGCACAGATACGCAGTATTTT; CDR3 protein: CASRRDRGTDTQYF
V gene: TRBV9; D gene: -; CDR3 length: 15; clone size: -; J gene: TRBJ1-5; CDR3 DNA: TGTGCCAGCAGCGTAGGTCCACAGGGCAATCAGCCCCAGCATTTT; CDR3 protein: CASSVGPQGNQPQHF
V gene: TRBV28; D gene: -; CDR3 length: 15; clone size: -; J gene: TRBJ2-4; CDR3 DNA: TGTGCCAGCAGTCTACCCCCTCTCGGCAAAAACATTCAGTACTTC; CDR3 protein: CASSLPPLGKNIQYF
V gene: TRBV25-1; D gene: -; CDR3 length: 17; clone size: -; J gene: TRBJ1-2; CDR3 DNA: TGTGCCAGCAGTGAAAGTTATTGGGCAGGCGAGAACTATGGCTACACCTTC; CDR3 protein: CASSESYWAGENYGYTF
V gene: TRBV7-9; D gene: -; CDR3 length: 18; clone size: once; J gene: TRBJ2-6; CDR3 DNA: TGTGCCAGCAGCTTAGCGGACACTGGCCCCTCTGGGGCCAACGTCCTGACTTTC; CDR3 protein: CASSLADTGPSGANVLTF
V gene: TRBV2; D gene: TRBD2; CDR3 length: 15; clone size: -; J gene: TRBJ2-1; CDR3 DNA: TGTGCCAGCAGAGCACTAGCGGGGTGGTACAATGAGCAGTTCTTC; CDR3 protein: CASRALAGWYNEQFF
V gene: TRBV11-2; D gene: -; CDR3 length: 15; clone size: -; J gene: TRBJ1-1; CDR3 DNA: TGTGCCAGCAGCGCAAGAGGGGGAGGGGACACTGAAGCTTTCTTT; CDR3 protein: CASSARGGGDTEAFF
V gene: TRBV5-1; D gene: -; CDR3 length: 17; clone size: -; J gene: TRBJ1-6; CDR3 DNA: TGCGCCAGCAGCCTCAGGGGCCAGGGCCCCTATAATTCACCCCTCCACTTT; CDR3 protein: CASSLRGQGPYNSPLHF
V gene: TRBV18; D gene: TRBD1; CDR3 length: 15; clone size: -; J gene: TRBJ1-1; CDR3 DNA: TGTGCCAGCACCCGACAGGGGTCCCAGAACACTGAAGCTTTCTTT; CDR3 protein: CASTRQGSQNTEAFF
V gene: TRBV19; D gene: TRBD1; CDR3 length: 14; clone size: -; J gene: TRBJ2-7; CDR3 DNA: TGTGCCAGTAGGGCCGGGACAGGCCCCCACGAGCAGTACTTC; CDR3 protein: CASRAGTGPHEQYF
V gene: TRBV13; D gene: -; CDR3 length: 12; clone size: -; J gene: TRBJ2-1; CDR3 DNA: TGTGCCAGCAGTCGGACGGGGAATGAGCAGTTCTTC; CDR3 protein: CASSRTGNEQFF
V gene: TRBV27; D gene: -; CDR3 length: 14; clone size: -; J gene: TRBJ2-7; CDR3 DNA: TGTGCCAGCAGTTTAGCAGGGTATTCCTACGAGCAGTACTTC; CDR3 protein: CASSLAGYSYEQYF
V gene: TRBV28; D gene: -; CDR3 length: 11; clone size: -; J gene: TRBJ1-2; CDR3 DNA: TGTGCCAGCAGCTATGAACATGGCTACACCTTC; CDR3 protein: CASSYEHGYTF
V gene: TRBV5-1; D gene: TRBD1; CDR3 length: 14; clone size: -; J gene: TRBJ1-2; CDR3 DNA: TGCGCCAGCAGTCCCCTAACAGGGGGCGATGGCTACACCTTC; CDR3 protein: CASSPLTGGDGYTF
V gene: TRBV5-6; D gene: TRBD1; CDR3 length: 15; clone size: -; J gene: TRBJ1-4; CDR3 DNA: TGTGCCAGCAGATTACAGGGGGCTGCTAATGAAAAACTGTTTTTT; CDR3 protein: CASRLQGAANEKLFF
V gene: TRBV7-8; D gene: -; CDR3 length: 19; clone size: -; J gene: TRBJ2-1; CDR3 DNA: TGTGCCAGCAGCTTATATGGTTTAGCGCTCCCGAGCTCCTACAATGAGCAGTTCTTC; CDR3 protein: CASSLYGLALPSSYNEQFF
V gene: TRBV5-1; D gene: TRBD1; CDR3 length: 16; clone size: -; J gene: TRBJ2-5; CDR3 DNA: TGCGCCAGCAGCTTGAGGTGGACAGGGGCACAAGAGACCCAGTACTTC; CDR3 protein: CASSLRWTGAQETQYF
V gene: TRBV5-8; D gene: -; CDR3 length: 12; clone size: -; J gene: TRBJ2-7; CDR3 DNA: TGTGCCAGCAGCTTGCCGGGAGACGAGCAGTACTTC; CDR3 protein: CASSLPGDEQYF
V gene: TRBV5-1; D gene: -; CDR3 length: 14; clone size: -; J gene: TRBJ2-7; CDR3 DNA: TGCGCCAGCAGCTTGCCGGGACAAAACTACGAGCAGTACTTC; CDR3 protein: CASSLPGQNYEQYF
V gene: TRBV19; D gene: -; CDR3 length: 13; clone size: once; J gene: TRBJ2-7; CDR3 DNA: TGTGCCAGTAGTATAGGAGGGTCCTACGAGCAGTACTTC; CDR3 protein: CASSIGGSYEQYF
V gene: TRBV9; D gene: TRBD2; CDR3 length: 16; clone size: -; J gene: TRBJ2-1; CDR3 DNA: TGTGCCAGCAGCGCTACCGGGACTAGCGGGAGCAATGAGCAGTTCTTC; CDR3 protein: CASSATGTSGSNEQFF
V gene: TRBV6-6; D gene: -; CDR3 length: 12; clone size: -; J gene: TRBJ2-4; CDR3 DNA: TGTGCCAGCAGCGACGGGAGTACCATTCAGTACTTC; CDR3 protein: CASSDGSTIQYF
V gene: TRBV9; D gene: TRBD2; CDR3 length: 16; clone size: -; J gene: TRBJ2-3; CDR3 DNA: TGTGCCAGCAGCGCCCGGACTAGCGGCGGCACAGATACGCAGTATTTT; CDR3 protein: CASSARTSGGTDTQYF
V gene: TRBV28; D gene: TRBD2; CDR3 length: 19; clone size: -; J gene: TRBJ2-7; CDR3 DNA: TGTGCCAGCAGTTTATATTCGACTAGCGGGAGCCTAATCTCCTACGAGCAGTACTTC; CDR3 protein: CASSLYSTSGSLISYEQYF
V gene: TRBV7-9; D gene: TRBD1; CDR3 length: 14; clone size: -; J gene: TRBJ1-1; CDR3 DNA: TGTGCCAGCGCCGACAAGAGACAGGGATCTGAAGCTTTCTTT; CDR3 protein: CASADKRQGSEAFF
V gene: TRBV19; D gene: TRBD1; CDR3 length: 18; clone size: -; J gene: TRBJ1-5; CDR3 DNA: TGTGCCAGTATACCGGGACAGGGGGCATTGGGTGGCAATCAGCCCCAGCATTTT; CDR3 protein: CASIPGQGALGGNQPQHF
V gene: TRBV29-1; D gene: TRBD2; CDR3 length: 16; clone size: -; J gene: TRBJ2-1; CDR3 DNA: TGCAGCGTTGATATAGGGGGACTAGCGGAGTGGAATGAGCAGTTCTTC; CDR3 protein: CSVDIGGLAEWNEQFF
V gene: TRBV5-4; D gene: TRBD2; CDR3 length: 15; clone size: -; J gene: TRBJ2-1; CDR3 DNA: TGTGCCAGCAGCTCAACCCACGGGAGGGCGGATGAGCAGTTCTTC; CDR3 protein: CASSSTHGRADEQFF
V gene: TRBV28; D gene: TRBD1; CDR3 length: 15; clone size: -; J gene: TRBJ1-1; CDR3 DNA: TGTGCCAGCAGTCCGCACGGACAGGGCGGGACTGAAGCTTTCTTT; CDR3 protein: CASSPHGQGGTEAFF
V gene: TRBV27; D gene: -; CDR3 length: 15; clone size: -; J gene: TRBJ2-3; CDR3 DNA: TGTGCCAGCAGTACTAGCCCGCGCCCGGGAGATACGCAGTATTTT; CDR3 protein: CASSTSPRPGDTQYF